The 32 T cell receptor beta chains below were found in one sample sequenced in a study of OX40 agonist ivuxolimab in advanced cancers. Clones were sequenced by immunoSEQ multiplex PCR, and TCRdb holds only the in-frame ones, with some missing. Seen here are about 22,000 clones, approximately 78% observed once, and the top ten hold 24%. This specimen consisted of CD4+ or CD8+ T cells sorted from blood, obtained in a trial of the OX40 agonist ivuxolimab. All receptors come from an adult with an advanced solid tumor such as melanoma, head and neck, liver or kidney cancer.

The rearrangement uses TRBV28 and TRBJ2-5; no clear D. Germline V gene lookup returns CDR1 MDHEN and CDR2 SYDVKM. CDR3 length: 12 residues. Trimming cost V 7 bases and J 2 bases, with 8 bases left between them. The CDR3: CASTGRQETQYF. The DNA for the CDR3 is TGTGCCAGCACCGGCCGGCAAGAGACCCAGTACTTC.

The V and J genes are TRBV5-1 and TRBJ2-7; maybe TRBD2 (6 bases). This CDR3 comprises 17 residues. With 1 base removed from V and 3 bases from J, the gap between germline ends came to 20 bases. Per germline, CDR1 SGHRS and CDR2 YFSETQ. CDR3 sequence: CASSLRLRDSPLYEQYF. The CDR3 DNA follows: TGCGCCAGCAGCTTGCGACTCCGGGACTCCCCCCTCTACGAGCAGTACTTC.

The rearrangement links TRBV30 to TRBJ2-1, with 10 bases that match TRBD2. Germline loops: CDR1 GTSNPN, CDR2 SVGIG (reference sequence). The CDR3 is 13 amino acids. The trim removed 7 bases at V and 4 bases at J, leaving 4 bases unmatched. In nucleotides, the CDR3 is TGTGCCTTTTCTAGCGGGGGATACAATGAGCAGTTCTTC. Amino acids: CAFSSGGYNEQFF.

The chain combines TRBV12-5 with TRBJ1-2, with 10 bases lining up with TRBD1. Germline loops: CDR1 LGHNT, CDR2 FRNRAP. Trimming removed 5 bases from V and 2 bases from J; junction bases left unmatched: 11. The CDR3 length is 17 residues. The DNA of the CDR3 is TGTGCTAGTGGTCCCGACGGACAGGGGGTCCTGAACTATGGCTACACCTTC. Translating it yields CASGPDGQGVLNYGYTF.

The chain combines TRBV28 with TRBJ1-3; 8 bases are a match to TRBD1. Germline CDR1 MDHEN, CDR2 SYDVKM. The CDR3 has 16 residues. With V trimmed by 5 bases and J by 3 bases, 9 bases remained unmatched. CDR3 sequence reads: CASSRSDRAYGNTIYF. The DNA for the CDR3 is TGTGCCAGCAGTAGGTCGGACAGGGCTTATGGAAACACCATATATTTT.

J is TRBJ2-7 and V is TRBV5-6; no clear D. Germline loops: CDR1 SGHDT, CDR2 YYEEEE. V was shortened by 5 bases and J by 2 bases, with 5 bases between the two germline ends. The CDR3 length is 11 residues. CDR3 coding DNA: TGTGCCAGCAGTAACGCCTACGAGCAGTACTTC. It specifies CASSNAYEQYF.

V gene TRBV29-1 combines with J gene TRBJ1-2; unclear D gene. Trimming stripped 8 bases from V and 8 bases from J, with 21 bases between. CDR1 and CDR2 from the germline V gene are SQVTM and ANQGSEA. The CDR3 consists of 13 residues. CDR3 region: CSSGDGEGGGYTF. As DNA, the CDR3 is TGCAGCTCCGGGGATGGGGAAGGAGGGGGCTACACCTTC.

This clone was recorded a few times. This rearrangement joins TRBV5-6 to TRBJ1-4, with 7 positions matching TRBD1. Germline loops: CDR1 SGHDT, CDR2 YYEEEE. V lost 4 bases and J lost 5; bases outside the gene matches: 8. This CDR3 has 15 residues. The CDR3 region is CASSGAGTENEKLFF. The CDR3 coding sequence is TGTGCCAGCAGCGGTGCCGGGACAGAAAATGAAAAACTGTTTTTT.

The CDR3 coding sequence is TGTGCCACCAGCAGAGATCGGGCGAATGAGCAGTTCTTC. Translating it yields CATSRDRANEQFF. The J gene is TRBJ2-1, the V gene TRBV15; the D is unclear. The CDR3 sequence is 13 residues long. Germline V gene sequence: CDR1 LNHNV, CDR2 YYDKDF (reference sequence). Trimming cost V 0 bases and J 7 bases, with 7 bases left between them. Variable domain in full (rest from reference TRBV15 and TRBJ2-1): DAMVIQNPRYQVTQFGKPVTLSCSQTLNHNVMYWYQQKSSQAPKLLFHYYDKDFNNEADTPDNFQSRRPNTSFCFLDIRSPGLGDTAMYLCATSRDRANEQFFGPGTRLTVL.

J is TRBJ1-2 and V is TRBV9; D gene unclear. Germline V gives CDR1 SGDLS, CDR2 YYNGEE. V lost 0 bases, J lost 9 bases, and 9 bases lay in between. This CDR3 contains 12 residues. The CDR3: CASSVVSGSYTF. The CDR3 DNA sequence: TGTGCCAGCAGCGTAGTTTCGGGGAGCTACACCTTC.

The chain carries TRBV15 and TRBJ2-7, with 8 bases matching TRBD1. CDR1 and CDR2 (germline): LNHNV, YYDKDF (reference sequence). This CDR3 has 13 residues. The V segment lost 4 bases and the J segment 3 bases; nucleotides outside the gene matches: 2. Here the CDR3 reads CATSKGTGYEQYF. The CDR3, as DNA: TGTGCCACCAGCAAGGGGACAGGCTACGAGCAGTACTTC.

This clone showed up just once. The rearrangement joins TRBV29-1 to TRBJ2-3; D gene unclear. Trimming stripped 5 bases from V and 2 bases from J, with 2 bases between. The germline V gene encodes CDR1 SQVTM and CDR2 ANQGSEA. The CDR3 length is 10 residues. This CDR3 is CSVFTDTQYF. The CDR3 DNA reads TGCAGCGTTTTCACAGATACGCAGTATTTT.

CDR3 residues: CASSFDTEAFF. The CDR3 nucleotides read TGTGCCAGCAGTTTTGACACTGAAGCTTTCTTT. The V call is TRBV28, the J call TRBJ1-1, with D unclear. Trimming removed 3 bases from V and 3 bases from J, with 2 bases in between. The CDR3 has 11 residues. Per germline, CDR1 MDHEN and CDR2 SYDVKM.

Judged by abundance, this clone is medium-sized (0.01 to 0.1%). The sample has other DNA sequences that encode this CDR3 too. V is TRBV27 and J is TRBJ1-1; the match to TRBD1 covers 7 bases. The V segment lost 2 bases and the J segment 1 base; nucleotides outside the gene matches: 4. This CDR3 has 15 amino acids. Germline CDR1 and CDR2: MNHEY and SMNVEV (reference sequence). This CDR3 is CASSLTGTANTEAFF. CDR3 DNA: TGTGCCAGCAGTTTAACCGGGACAGCGAACACTGAAGCTTTCTTT.

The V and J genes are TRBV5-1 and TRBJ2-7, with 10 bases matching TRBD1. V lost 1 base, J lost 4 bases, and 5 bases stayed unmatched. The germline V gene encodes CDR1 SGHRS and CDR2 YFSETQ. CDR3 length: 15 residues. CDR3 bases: TGCGCCAGCAGCTTGACTGGGACAGGGGTATACGAGCAGTACTTC. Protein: CASSLTGTGVYEQYF. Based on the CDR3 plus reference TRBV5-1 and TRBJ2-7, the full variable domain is KAGVTQTPRYLIKTRGQQVTLSCSPISGHRSVSWYQQTPGQGLQFLFEYFSETQRNKGNFPGRFSGRQFSNSRSEMNVSTLELGDSALYLCASSLTGTGVYEQYFGPGTRLTVT.

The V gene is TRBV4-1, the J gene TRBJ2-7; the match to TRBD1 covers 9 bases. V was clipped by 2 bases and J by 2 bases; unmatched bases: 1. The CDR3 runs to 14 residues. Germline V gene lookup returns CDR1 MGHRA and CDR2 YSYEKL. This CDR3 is CASSQRTGAYEQYF. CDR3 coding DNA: TGCGCCAGCAGCCAAAGGACAGGGGCCTACGAGCAGTACTTC.

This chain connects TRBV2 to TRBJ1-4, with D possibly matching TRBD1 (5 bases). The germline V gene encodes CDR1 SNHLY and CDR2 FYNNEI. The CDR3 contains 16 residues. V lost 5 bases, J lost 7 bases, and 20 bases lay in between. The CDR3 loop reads CASSTPTEAGGEKLFF. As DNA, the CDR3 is TGTGCCAGCAGTACACCGACAGAGGCGGGGGGTGAAAAACTGTTTTTT.

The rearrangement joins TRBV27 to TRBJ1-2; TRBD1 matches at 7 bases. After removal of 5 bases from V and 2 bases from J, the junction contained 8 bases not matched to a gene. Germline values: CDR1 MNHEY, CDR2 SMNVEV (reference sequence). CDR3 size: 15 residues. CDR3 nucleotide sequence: TGTGCCAGCAGTCCCACTGGAGGGGGCAACTATGGCTACACCTTC. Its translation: CASSPTGGGNYGYTF.

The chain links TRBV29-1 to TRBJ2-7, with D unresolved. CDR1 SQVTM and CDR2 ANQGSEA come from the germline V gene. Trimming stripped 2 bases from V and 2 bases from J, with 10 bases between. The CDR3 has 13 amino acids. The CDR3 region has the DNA TGCAGCGTTGAATTAGGCAGTACCTACGAGCAGTACTTC. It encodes CSVELGSTYEQYF.

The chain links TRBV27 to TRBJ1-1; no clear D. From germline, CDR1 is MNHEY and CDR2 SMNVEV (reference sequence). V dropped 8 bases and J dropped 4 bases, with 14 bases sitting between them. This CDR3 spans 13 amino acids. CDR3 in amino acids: CASRSGSSTEAFF. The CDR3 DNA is TGTGCCAGCCGTTCCGGGTCCTCCACTGAAGCTTTCTTT.

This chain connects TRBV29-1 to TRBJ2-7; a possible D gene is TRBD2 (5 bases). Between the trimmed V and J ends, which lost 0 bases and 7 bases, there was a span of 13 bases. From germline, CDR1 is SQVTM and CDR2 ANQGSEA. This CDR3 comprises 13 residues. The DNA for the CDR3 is TGCAGCGTTGAAGACGTCCTTCGAGGGGAGCAGTACTTC. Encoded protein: CSVEDVLRGEQYF.

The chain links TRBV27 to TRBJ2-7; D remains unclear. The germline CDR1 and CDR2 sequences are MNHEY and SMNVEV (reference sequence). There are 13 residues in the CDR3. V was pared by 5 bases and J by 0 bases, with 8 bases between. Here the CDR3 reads CASSRRSSYEQYF. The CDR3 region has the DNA TGTGCCAGCAGTCGCCGGAGCTCCTACGAGCAGTACTTC.

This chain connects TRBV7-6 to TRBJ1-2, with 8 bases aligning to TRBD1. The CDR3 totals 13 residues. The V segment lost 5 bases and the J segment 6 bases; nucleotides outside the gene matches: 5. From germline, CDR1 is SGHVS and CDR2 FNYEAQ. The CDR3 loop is CASSQGAGHGYTF. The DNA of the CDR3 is TGTGCCAGCAGCCAGGGGGCGGGACATGGCTACACCTTC.

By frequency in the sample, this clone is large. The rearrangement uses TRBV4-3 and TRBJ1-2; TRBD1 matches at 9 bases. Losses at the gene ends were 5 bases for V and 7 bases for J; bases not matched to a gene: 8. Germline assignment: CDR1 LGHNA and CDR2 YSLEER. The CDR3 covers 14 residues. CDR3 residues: CASSLVQGASGYTF. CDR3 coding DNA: TGCGCCAGCAGCTTAGTACAGGGGGCCTCTGGCTACACCTTC.

This CDR3 is CAWSSWDNEQFF. CDR3 nucleotides: TGTGCCTGGAGTTCTTGGGACAATGAGCAGTTCTTC. The chain links TRBV30 to TRBJ2-1; D is undetermined. Germline-derived CDR1 and CDR2 are GTSNPN and SVGIG (reference sequence). The V gene lost 2 bases and the J gene lost 5 bases, with 7 bases spanning the gap. The CDR3 covers 12 residues.

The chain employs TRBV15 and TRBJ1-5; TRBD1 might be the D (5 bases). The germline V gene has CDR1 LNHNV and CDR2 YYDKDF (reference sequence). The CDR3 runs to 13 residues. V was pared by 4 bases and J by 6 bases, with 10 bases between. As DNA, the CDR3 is TGTGCCACCAGCAATGGGGGGGGTCAGCCCCAGCATTTT. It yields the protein CATSNGGGQPQHF. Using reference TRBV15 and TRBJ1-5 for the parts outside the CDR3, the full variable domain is DAMVIQNPRYQVTQFGKPVTLSCSQTLNHNVMYWYQQKSSQAPKLLFHYYDKDFNNEADTPDNFQSRRPNTSFCFLDIRSPGLGDTAMYLCATSNGGGQPQHFGDGTRLSIL.

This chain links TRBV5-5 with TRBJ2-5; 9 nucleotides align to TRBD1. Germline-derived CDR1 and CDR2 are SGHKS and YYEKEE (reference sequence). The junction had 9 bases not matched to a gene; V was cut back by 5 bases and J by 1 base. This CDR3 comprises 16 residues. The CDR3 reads CASSFTGGLAQETQYF. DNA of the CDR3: TGTGCCAGCAGTTTCACAGGGGGCCTGGCCCAAGAGACCCAGTACTTC.

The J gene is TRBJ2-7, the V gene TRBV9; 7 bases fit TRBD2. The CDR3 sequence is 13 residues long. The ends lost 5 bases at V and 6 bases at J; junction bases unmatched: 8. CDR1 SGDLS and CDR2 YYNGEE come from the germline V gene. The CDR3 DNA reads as TGTGCCAGCAGTGGGACTACCTCCCTCGAGCAGTACTTC. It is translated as CASSGTTSLEQYF.

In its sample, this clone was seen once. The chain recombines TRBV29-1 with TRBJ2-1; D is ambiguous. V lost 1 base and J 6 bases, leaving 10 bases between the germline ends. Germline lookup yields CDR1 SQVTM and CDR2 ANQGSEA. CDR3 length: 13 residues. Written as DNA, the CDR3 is TGCAGCGTTGAAGGGGCAGGCATCAATGAGCAGTTCTTC. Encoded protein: CSVEGAGINEQFF.

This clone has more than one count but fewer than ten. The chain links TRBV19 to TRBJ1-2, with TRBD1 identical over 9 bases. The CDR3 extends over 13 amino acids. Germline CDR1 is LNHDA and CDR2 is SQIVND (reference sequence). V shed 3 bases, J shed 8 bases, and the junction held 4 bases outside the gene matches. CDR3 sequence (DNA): TGTGCCAGTAGTATGGACAGGGGTAGAGGCTACACCTTC. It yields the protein CASSMDRGRGYTF.

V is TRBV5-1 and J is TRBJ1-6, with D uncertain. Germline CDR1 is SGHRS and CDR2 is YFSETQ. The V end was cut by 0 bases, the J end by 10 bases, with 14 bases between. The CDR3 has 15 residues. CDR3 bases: TGCGCCAGCAGCTTGGTCGACGGCCAGAACTCACCCCTCCACTTT. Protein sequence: CASSLVDGQNSPLHF.

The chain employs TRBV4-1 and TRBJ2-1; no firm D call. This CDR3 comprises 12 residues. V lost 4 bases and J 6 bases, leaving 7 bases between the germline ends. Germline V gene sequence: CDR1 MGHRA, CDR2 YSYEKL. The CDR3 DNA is TGCGCCAGCAGCCCAAGTGGCAATGAGCAGTTCTTC. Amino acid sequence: CASSPSGNEQFF.